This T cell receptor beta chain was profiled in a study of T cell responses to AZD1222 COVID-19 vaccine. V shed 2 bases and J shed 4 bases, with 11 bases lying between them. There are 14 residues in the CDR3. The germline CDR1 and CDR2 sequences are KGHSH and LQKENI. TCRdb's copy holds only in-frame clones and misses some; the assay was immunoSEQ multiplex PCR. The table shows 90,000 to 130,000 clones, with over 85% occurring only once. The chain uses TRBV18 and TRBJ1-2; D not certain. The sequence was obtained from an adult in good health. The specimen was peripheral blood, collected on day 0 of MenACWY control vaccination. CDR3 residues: CASSPEGLGYGYTF. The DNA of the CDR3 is TGTGCCAGCTCACCAGAGGGATTGGGCTATGGCTACACCTTC.